The rows below give T cell receptor beta chains drawn from one sample of a study of CD8 T cells in ankylosing spondylitis. Each CDR3 protein gets one entry after TCRdb re-called the 5' RACE reads with MiXCR. Among tens of thousands of distinct CDR3 sequences listed, 6.2% were seen once. Material for sequencing was synovial fluid, either unsorted or a sorted T cell fraction (not recorded which). Source of these receptors: a male donor with ankylosing spondylitis. Both conserved end residues are part of each CDR3. D genes are given only for firm matches. Clone size is shown for a subset of rows, as once, few, many or a class of expanded clone.

J: TRBJ2-7; length: 13; D: TRBD1; V: TRBV24-1; size: NA; CDR3: CATSQGALYEQYF; DNA: TGTGCCACCAGTCAGGGGGCGCTCTACGAGCAGTACTTC
J: TRBJ2-7; length: 12; D: NA; V: TRBV7-2; size: many; CDR3: CASSPEDYEQYF; DNA: TGTGCCAGCTCTCCGGAGGACTACGAGCAGTACTTC
J: TRBJ1-2; length: 12; D: NA; V: TRBV14; size: many; CDR3: CASSQDRAGYTF; DNA: TGTGCCAGCAGCCAAGATCGGGCCGGCTACACCTTC
J: TRBJ2-7; length: 13; D: NA; V: TRBV5-1; size: few; CDR3: CASSPKLGYEQYF; DNA: TGCGCCAGCAGCCCGAAATTGGGATACGAGCAGTACTTC
J: TRBJ2-3; length: 16; D: NA; V: TRBV28; size: many; CDR3: CASTAPGAPKSDTQYF; DNA: TGTGCCAGCACCGCACCTGGGGCTCCTAAGTCAGATACGCAGTATTTT
J: TRBJ2-1; length: 13; D: TRBD2; V: TRBV15; size: many; CDR3: CATSRDQRGIQFF; DNA: TGTGCCACCAGCAGAGATCAGCGGGGGATTCAGTTCTTC
J: TRBJ2-1; length: 16; D: NA; V: TRBV25-1; size: many; CDR3: CASSEWASRTYNEQFF; DNA: TGTGCCAGCAGTGAATGGGCTAGCAGAACTTACAATGAGCAGTTCTTC
J: TRBJ2-7; length: 14; D: NA; V: TRBV18; size: many; CDR3: CASSPGYTSYEQYF; DNA: TGTGCCAGCTCACCAGGATACACCTCCTACGAGCAGTACTTC
J: TRBJ2-7; length: 15; D: TRBD2; V: TRBV11-2; size: NA; CDR3: CASSLGLAGVYEQYF; DNA: TGTGCCAGCAGCTTAGGACTAGCGGGAGTATACGAGCAGTACTTC
J: TRBJ2-1; length: 15; D: TRBD1; V: TRBV2; size: few; CDR3: CASTVRQGGNNEQFF; DNA: TGTGCCAGCACCGTAAGACAGGGGGGCAACAATGAGCAGTTCTTC
J: TRBJ2-1; length: 16; D: TRBD2; V: TRBV7-9; size: many; CDR3: CASSGASGRNYNEQFF; DNA: TGTGCCAGCAGCGGCGCGAGCGGGAGAAACTACAATGAGCAGTTCTTC
J: TRBJ2-7; length: 15; D: TRBD1; V: TRBV12-3/TRBV12-4; size: NA; CDR3: CASSLATGITYEQYF; DNA: TGTGCCAGCAGTTTGGCGACAGGGATCACCTACGAGCAGTACTTC
J: TRBJ1-4; length: 11; D: NA; V: TRBV28; size: many; CDR3: CASLADEKLFF; DNA: TGTGCCAGCCTTGCGGATGAAAAACTGTTTTTT
J: TRBJ2-3; length: 14; D: NA; V: TRBV30; size: NA; CDR3: CAWRRDSATDTQYF; DNA: TGTGCCTGGAGACGAGACAGTGCCACAGATACGCAGTATTTT
J: TRBJ2-2; length: 16; D: NA; V: TRBV5-5; size: many; CDR3: CASSSEGPVDTGELFF; DNA: TGTGCCAGCAGCTCGGAGGGGCCCGTGGACACCGGGGAGCTGTTTTTT
J: TRBJ2-6; length: 16; D: NA; V: TRBV6-1; size: NA; CDR3: CASSASEGTGANVLTF; DNA: TGTGCCAGCAGTGCCTCCGAGGGGACTGGGGCCAACGTCCTGACTTTC
J: TRBJ1-6; length: 14; D: NA; V: TRBV3-1; size: few; CDR3: CASSQASDSSPLHF; DNA: TGTGCCAGCAGCCAAGCCTCGGATTCCTCACCCCTCCACTTT
J: TRBJ1-1; length: 15; D: NA; V: TRBV4-3; size: few; CDR3: CASSQTRGGGTEAFF; DNA: TGCGCCAGCAGCCAGACACGCGGGGGAGGTACTGAAGCTTTCTTT
J: TRBJ2-3; length: 16; D: NA; V: TRBV13; size: NA; CDR3: CASSQLWYSTTDTQYF; DNA: TGTGCCAGCAGCCAGTTGTGGTATTCTACCACAGATACGCAGTATTTT
J: TRBJ2-7; length: 13; D: NA; V: TRBV12-3/TRBV12-4; size: many; CDR3: CASSWHSGSEQYF; DNA: TGTGCCAGCAGTTGGCACTCGGGCTCCGAGCAGTACTTC
J: TRBJ1-1; length: 14; D: NA; V: TRBV9; size: many; CDR3: CASSTGRQNTEAFF; DNA: TGTGCCAGCAGCACGGGGCGGCAGAACACTGAAGCTTTCTTT
J: TRBJ2-5; length: 16; D: TRBD1; V: TRBV5-5; size: NA; CDR3: CASRLEDRGLQETQYF; DNA: TGTGCCAGCAGGCTAGAAGACAGGGGGCTACAAGAGACCCAGTACTTC